This T cell receptor (beta chain) derives from a study of PD-1 blockade in classical Hodgkin lymphoma. Clones were sequenced by immunoSEQ multiplex PCR, and TCRdb holds only the in-frame ones, with some missing. The sample includes tens of thousands of clones, more than 65% of them seen just once. Note on this clone: What it binds is not known.

General observations from the study: The study reported lower baseline TCR diversity in newly diagnosed patients than in healthy donors. Complete responders entered with baseline diversity on par with newly diagnosed patients, the results showed. The authors have not defined what causes the repertoire differences, possibly disease activity or prior therapy.

Time point in this sample: cycle 4 day 1 (C4D1), after 6 weeks of nivolumab. Each patient's relapse followed autologous stem cell transplantation, and brentuximab vedotin exposure varied. This TCR was recovered from a human donor with classical Hodgkin lymphoma. The specimen was peripheral blood mononuclear cells (PBMCs), collected before the fourth cycle of nivolumab.

The CDR3 loop reads CASSLNGRGDEQYF. The CDR3 bases are TGTGCCAGCAGCTTAAACGGGAGGGGGGACGAGCAGTACTTC. The rearrangement joins TRBV7-9 to TRBJ2-7; TRBD2 matches at 8 bases. The CDR3 is 14 residues long. J gave up 5 bases and V 2 bases, and 5 bases lay outside the gene matches. The germline V gene has CDR1 SEHNR and CDR2 FQNEAQ (reference sequence).